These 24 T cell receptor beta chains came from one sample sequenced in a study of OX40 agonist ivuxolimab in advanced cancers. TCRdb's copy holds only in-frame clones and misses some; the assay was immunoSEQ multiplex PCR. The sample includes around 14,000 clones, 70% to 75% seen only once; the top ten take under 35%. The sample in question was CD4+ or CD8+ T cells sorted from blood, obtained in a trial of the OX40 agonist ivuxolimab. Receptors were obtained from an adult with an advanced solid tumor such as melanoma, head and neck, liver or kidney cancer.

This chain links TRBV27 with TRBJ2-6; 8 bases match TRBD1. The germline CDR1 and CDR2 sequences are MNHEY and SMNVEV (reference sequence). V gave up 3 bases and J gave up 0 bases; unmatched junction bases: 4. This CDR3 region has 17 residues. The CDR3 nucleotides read TGTGCCAGCAGTTTCCGACAGGGGCTCTCTGGGGCCAACGTCCTGACTTTC. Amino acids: CASSFRQGLSGANVLTF.

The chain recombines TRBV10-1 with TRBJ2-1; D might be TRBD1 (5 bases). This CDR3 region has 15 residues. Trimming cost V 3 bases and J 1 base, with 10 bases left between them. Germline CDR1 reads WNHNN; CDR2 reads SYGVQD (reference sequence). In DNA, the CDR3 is TGCGCCAGCAGTGAAGCAGGGATGTCCTACAATGAGCAGTTCTTC. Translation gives CASSEAGMSYNEQFF.

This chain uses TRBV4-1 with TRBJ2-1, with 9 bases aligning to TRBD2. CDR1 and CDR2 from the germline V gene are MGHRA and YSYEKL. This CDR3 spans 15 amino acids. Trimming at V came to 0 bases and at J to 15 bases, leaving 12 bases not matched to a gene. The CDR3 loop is CASSQDLGGGRGPFF. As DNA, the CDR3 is TGCGCCAGCAGCCAAGATCTGGGCGGCGGGAGGGGCCCGTTCTTC.

The DNA of the CDR3 is TGTGCCAGCAGCTTAGGGACAGGGAACTACGAGCAGTACTTC. It yields the protein CASSLGTGNYEQYF. This sequence joins TRBV11-2 and TRBJ2-7; the match to TRBD1 covers 8 bases. V was clipped by 1 base and J by 3 bases; unmatched bases: 2. The CDR3 runs 14 residues. CDR1 is SGHAT, CDR2 FQNNGV, per germline.

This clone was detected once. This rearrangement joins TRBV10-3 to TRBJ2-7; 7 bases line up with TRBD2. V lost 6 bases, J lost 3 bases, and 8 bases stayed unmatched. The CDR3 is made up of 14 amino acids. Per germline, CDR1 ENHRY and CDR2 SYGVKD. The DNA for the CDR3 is TGTGCCATCAGCGACTCTAGCGGTGACTACGAGCAGTACTTC. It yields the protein CAISDSSGDYEQYF.

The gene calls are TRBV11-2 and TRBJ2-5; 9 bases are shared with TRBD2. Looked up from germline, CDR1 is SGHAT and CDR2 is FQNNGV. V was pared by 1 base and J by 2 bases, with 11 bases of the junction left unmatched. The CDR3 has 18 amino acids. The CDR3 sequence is CASSLGHTSGHGQETQYF. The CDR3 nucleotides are TGTGCCAGCAGCTTAGGACACACTAGCGGGCACGGGCAAGAGACCCAGTACTTC.

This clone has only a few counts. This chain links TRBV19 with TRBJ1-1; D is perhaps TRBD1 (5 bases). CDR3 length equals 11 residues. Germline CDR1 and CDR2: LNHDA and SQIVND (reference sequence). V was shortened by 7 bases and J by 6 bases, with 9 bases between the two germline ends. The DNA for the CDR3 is TGTGCCAGTACCATGGGGGCTGAAGCTTTCTTT. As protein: CASTMGAEAFF.

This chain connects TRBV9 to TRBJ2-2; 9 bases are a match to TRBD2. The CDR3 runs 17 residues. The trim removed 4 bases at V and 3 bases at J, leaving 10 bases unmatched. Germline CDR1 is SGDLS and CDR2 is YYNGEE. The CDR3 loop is CASSSEAGGVYTGELFF. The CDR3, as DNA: TGTGCCAGCAGCTCAGAGGCGGGAGGGGTATACACCGGGGAGCTGTTTTTT.

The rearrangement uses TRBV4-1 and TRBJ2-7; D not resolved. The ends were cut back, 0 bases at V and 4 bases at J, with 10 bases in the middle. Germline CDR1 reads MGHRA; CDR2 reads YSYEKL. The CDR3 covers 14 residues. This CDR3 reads CASSQDKLGYEQYF. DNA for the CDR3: TGCGCCAGCAGCCAAGACAAACTGGGATACGAGCAGTACTTC.

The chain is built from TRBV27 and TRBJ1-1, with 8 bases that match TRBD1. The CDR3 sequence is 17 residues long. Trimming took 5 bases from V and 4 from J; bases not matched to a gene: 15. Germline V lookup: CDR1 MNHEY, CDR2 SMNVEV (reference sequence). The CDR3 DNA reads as TGTGCCAGCAGTCCCGGGCAGGGGGCGAACCCCGGCACTGAAGCTTTCTTT. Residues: CASSPGQGANPGTEAFF.

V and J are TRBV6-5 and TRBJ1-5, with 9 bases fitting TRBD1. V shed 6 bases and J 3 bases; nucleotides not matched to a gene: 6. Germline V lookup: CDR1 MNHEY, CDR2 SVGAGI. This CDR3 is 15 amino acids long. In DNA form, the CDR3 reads TGTGCCAGCAGCCGGGACAGGGCCCTCAATCAGCCCCAGCATTTT. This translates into CASSRDRALNQPQHF.

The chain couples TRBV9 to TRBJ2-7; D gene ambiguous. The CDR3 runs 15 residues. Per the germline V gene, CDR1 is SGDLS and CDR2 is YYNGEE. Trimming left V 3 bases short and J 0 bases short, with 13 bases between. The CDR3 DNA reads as TGTGCCAGCAGCGGCCGCGTCGATCCCTCCTACGAGCAGTACTTC. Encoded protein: CASSGRVDPSYEQYF.

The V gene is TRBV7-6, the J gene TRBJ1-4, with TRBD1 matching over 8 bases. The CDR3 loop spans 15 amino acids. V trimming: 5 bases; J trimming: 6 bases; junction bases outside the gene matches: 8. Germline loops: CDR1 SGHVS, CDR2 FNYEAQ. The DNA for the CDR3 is TGTGCCAGCAGCCTAAACAGGGGGATTGATGAAAAACTGTTTTTT. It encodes CASSLNRGIDEKLFF.

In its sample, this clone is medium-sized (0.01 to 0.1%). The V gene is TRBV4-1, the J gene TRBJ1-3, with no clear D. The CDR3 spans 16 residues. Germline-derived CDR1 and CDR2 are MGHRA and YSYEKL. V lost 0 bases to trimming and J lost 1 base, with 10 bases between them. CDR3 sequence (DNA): TGCGCCAGCAGCCAAGATAGAGGTATTTCTGGAAACACCATATATTTT. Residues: CASSQDRGISGNTIYF.

The CDR3 spells CASIEGSYEQYF. CDR3 DNA: TGTGCCAGCATAGAGGGCTCCTACGAGCAGTACTTC. V is TRBV2 and J is TRBJ2-7, with D possibly matching TRBD2 (5 bases). The CDR3 has 12 amino acids. V dropped 7 bases and J dropped 0 bases, with 7 bases sitting between them. Germline lookup yields CDR1 SNHLY and CDR2 FYNNEI.

CDR3 DNA sequence: TGTGCCAGCAGCGTATCCTCGACTAGCGGGGGTCGCACAGATACGCAGTATTTT. Encoded protein: CASSVSSTSGGRTDTQYF. The genes are TRBV9 and TRBJ2-3; 12 bases are shared with TRBD2. The V gene's germline CDR1 is SGDLS and CDR2 YYNGEE. J gave up 1 base and V 1 base, and 7 bases lay outside the gene matches. The CDR3 loop spans 18 amino acids.

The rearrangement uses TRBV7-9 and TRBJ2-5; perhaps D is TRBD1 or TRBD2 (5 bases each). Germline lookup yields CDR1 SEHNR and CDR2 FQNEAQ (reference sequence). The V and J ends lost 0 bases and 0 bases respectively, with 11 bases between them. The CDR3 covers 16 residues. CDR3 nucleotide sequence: TGTGCCAGCAGCTTAGCGGGGAGACAGCACCAAGAGACCCAGTACTTC. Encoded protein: CASSLAGRQHQETQYF.

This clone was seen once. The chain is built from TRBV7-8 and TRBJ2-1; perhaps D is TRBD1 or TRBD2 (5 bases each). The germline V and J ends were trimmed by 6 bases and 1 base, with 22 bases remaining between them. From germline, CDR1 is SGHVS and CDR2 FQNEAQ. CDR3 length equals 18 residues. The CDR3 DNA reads TGTGCCAGCAGTACCCGTGGGGGAGCGTCTTGGTCCTACAATGAGCAGTTCTTC. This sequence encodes CASSTRGGASWSYNEQFF. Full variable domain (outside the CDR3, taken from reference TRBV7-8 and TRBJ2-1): GAGVSQSPRYKVAKRGQDVALRCDPISGHVSLFWYQQALGQGPEFLTYFQNEAQLDKSGLPSDRFFAERPEGSVSTLKIQRTQQEDSAVYLCASSTRGGASWSYNEQFFGPGTRLTVL.

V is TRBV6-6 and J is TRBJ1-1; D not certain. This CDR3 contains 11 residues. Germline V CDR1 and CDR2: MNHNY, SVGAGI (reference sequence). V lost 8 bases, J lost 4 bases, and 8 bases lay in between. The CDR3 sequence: CASLFGTEAFF. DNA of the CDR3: TGTGCCAGCCTTTTCGGCACTGAAGCTTTCTTT.

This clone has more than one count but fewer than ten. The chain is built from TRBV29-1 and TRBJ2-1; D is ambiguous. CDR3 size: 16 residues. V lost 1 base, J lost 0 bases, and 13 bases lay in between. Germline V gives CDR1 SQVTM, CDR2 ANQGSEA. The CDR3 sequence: CSVEVTTTRSYNEQFF. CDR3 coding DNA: TGCAGCGTTGAAGTGACAACCACTCGCTCCTACAATGAGCAGTTCTTC.

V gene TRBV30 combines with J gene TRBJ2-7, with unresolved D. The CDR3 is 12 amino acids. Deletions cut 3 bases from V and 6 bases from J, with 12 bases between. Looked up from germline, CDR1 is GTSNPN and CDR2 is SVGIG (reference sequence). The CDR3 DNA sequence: TGTGCCTGGAGCTCGAGTGGTGCCGAGCAGTACTTC. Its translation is CAWSSSGAEQYF. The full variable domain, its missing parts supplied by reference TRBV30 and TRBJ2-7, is SQTIHQWPATLVQPVGSPLSLECTVEGTSNPNLYWYRQAAGRGLQLLFYSVGIGQISSEVPQNLSASRPQDRQFILSSKKLLLSDSGFYLCAWSSSGAEQYFGPGTRLTVT.

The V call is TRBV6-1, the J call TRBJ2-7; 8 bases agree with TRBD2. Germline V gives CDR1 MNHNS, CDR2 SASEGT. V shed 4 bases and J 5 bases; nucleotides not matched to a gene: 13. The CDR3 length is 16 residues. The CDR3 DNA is TGTGCCAGCAGTGGCCGGGGGAGCGGGAGTGCCGACGAGCAGTACTTC. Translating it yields CASSGRGSGSADEQYF.

This CDR3 reads CASSLVTSYNEQFF. For the CDR3, the DNA is TGTGCCAGCAGCTTAGTCACCTCCTACAATGAGCAGTTCTTC. The genes are TRBV7-9 and TRBJ2-1, with D unresolved. The germline V gene has CDR1 SEHNR and CDR2 FQNEAQ (reference sequence). The CDR3 length is 14 residues. V lost 1 base to trimming and J lost 0 bases, with 4 bases between them.

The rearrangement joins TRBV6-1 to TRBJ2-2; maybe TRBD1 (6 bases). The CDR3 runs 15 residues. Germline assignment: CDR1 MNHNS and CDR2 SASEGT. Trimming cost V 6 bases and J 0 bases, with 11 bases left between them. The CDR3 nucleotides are TGTGCCAGCAGGCCAGGGGCCGCGAACACCGGGGAGCTGTTTTTT. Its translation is CASRPGAANTGELFF.